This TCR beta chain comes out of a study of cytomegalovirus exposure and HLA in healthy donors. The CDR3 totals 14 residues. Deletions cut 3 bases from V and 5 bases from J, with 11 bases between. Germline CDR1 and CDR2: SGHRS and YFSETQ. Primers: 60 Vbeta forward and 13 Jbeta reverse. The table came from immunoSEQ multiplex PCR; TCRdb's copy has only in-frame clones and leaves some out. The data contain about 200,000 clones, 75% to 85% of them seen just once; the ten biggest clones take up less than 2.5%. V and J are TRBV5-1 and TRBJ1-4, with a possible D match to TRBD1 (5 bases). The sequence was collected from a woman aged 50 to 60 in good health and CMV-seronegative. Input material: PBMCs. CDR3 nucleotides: TGCGCCAGCAGCTGGGGGGGGGAGAATGAAAAACTGTTTTTT. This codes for CASSWGGENEKLFF.